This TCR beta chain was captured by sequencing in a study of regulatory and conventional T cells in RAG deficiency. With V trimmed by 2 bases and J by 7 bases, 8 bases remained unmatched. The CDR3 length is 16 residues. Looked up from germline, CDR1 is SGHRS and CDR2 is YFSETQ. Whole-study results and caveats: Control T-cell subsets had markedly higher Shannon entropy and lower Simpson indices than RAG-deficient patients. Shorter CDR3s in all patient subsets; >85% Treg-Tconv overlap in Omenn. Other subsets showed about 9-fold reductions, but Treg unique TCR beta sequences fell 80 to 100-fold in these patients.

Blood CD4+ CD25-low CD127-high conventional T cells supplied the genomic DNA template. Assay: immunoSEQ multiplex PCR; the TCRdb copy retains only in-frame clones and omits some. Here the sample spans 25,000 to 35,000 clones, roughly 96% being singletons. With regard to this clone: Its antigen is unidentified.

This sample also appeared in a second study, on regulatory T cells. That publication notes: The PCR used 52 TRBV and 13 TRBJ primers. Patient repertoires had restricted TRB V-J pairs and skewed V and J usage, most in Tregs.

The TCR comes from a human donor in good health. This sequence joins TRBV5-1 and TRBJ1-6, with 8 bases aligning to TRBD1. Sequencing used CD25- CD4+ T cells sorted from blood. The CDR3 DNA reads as TGCGCCAGCAGCTTAACCTACAGGGGGAGCAATTCACCCCTCCACTTT. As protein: CASSLTYRGSNSPLHF.